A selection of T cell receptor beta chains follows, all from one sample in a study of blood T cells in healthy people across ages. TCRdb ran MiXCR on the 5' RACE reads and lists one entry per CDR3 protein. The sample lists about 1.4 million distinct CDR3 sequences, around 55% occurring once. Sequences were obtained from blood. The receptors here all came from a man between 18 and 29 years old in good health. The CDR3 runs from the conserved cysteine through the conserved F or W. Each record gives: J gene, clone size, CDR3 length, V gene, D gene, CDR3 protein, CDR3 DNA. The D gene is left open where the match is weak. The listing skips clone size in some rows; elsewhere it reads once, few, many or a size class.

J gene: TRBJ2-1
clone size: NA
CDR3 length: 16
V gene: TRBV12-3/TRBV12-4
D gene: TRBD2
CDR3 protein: CASSLEPSGTYNEQFF
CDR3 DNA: TGTGCCAGCAGTTTAGAGCCAAGCGGGACCTACAATGAGCAGTTCTTC

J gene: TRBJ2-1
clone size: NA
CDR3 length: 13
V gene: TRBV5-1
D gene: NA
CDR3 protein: CASSSLASDEQFF
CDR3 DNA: TGCGCCAGCAGCTCACTAGCAAGCGATGAGCAGTTCTTC

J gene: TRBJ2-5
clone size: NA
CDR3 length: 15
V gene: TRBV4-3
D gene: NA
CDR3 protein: CASSQARSPWFEQYF
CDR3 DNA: TGCGCCAGCAGCCAAGCTCGCAGCCCTTGGTTTGAGCAGTACTTC

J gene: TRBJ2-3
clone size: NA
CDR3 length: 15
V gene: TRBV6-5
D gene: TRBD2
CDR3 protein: CASSYSGPSGYTQYF
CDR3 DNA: TGTGCCAGCAGTTACTCTGGGCCTAGCGGGTATACGCAGTATTTT

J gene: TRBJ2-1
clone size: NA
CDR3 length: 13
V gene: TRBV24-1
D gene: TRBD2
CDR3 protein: CATGTSGRGEQFF
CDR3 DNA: TGTGCCACCGGGACTAGCGGGAGAGGTGAGCAGTTCTTC

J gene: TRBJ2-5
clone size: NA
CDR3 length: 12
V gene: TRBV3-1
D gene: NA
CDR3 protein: CASSQVERTQYF
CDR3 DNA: TGTGCCAGCAGCCAAGTGGAACGGACCCAGTACTTC

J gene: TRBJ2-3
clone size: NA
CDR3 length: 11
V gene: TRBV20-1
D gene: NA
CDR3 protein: CSASPADTQYF
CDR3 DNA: TGCAGTGCATCCCCAGCAGATACGCAGTATTTT

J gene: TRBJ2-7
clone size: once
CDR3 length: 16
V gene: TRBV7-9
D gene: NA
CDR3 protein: CVSSTSAGQLIYEQYF
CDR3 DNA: TGTGTCAGCAGCACGTCGGCGGGGCAGTTGATCTACGAGCAGTACTTC

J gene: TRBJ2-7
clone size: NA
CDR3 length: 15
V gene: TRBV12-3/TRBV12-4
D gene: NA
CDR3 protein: CASSSLLGASYEQYF
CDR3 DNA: TGTGCCAGCAGTTCCCTGCTGGGGGCCTCCTACGAGCAGTACTTC

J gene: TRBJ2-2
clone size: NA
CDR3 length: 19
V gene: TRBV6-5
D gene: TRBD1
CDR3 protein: CASSSHLSSGTGGTGELFF
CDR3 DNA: TGTGCCAGCAGTTCCCACTTATCTTCCGGGACAGGGGGAACCGGGGAGCTGTTTTTT

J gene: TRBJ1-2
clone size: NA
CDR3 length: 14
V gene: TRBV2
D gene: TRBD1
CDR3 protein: CASRQQGATYGYTF
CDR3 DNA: TGTGCCAGCAGGCAGCAGGGGGCTACCTATGGCTACACCTTC

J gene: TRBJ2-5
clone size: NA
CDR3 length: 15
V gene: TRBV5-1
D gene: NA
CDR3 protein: CASSLGPMSQETQYF
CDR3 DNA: TGCGCCAGCAGCTTGGGGCCAATGTCTCAAGAGACCCAGTACTTC

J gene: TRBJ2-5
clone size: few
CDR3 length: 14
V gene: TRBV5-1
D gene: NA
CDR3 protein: CASSLTASQETQYF
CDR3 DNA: TGCGCCAGCAGCTTAACTGCCAGTCAAGAGACCCAGTACTTC

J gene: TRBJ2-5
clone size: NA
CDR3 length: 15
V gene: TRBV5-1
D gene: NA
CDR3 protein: CASSFMPGDGETQYF
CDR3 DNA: TGCGCCAGCAGCTTCATGCCAGGGGACGGAGAGACCCAGTACTTC

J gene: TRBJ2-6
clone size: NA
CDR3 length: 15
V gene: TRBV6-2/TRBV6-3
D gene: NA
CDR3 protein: CASSYSISGANVLTF
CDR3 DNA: TGTGCCAGCAGTTACTCGATATCTGGGGCCAACGTCCTGACTTTC

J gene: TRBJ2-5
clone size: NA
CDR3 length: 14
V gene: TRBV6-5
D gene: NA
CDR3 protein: CASSDHPEQETQYF
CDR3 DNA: TGTGCCAGCAGCGACCACCCGGAACAAGAGACCCAGTACTTC

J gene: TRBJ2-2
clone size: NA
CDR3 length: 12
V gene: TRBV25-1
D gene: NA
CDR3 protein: CASGDSTGELFF
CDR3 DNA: TGTGCCAGCGGAGACTCCACCGGGGAGCTGTTTTTT

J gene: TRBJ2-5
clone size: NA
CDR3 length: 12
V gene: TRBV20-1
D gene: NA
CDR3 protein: CSASYRQETQYF
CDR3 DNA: TGCAGTGCTAGCTACAGACAAGAGACCCAGTACTTC

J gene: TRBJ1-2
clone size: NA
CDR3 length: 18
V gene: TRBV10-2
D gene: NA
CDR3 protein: CASSDTRRADPSNYGHTF
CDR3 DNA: TGCGCCAGCAGTGATACGAGAAGAGCAGACCCTTCTAACTATGGCCACACCTTC

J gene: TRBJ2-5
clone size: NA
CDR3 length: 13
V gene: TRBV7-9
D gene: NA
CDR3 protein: CASSLVEQETQYF
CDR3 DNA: TGTGCCAGCAGCTTAGTAGAACAAGAGACCCAGTACTTC

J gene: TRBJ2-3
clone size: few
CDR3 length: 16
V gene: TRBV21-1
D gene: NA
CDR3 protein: CASSDRGGSSTDTQYF
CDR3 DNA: TGTGCCAGCAGCGATCGCGGGGGGTCTAGCACAGATACGCAGTATTTT

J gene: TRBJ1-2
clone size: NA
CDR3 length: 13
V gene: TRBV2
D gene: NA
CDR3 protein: CASGPGANYGYTF
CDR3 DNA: TGTGCCAGCGGACCAGGGGCAAACTATGGCTACACCTTC

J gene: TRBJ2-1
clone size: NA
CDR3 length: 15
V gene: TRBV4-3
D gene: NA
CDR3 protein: CASSQVLPGTGEQFF
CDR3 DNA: TGCGCCAGCAGCCAAGTCTTACCAGGTACTGGTGAGCAGTTCTTC

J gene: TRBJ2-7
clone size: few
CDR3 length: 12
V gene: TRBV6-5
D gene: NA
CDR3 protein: CASTPGSGEQYF
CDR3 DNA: TGTGCCAGCACCCCCGGAAGCGGCGAGCAGTACTTC

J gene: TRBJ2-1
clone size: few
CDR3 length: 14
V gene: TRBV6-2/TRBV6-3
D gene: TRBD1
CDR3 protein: CASSSVDRSNEQFF
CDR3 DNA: TGTGCCAGCAGTTCCGTGGACAGGTCGAATGAGCAGTTCTTC